The clone carrying this T cell receptor beta chain was observed many times. This record belongs to a study of patients and donors after allogeneic stem cell transplantation. TCRdb passed the RT-PCR reads through MiXCR, listing each CDR3 protein once. The sample includes under 95,000 distinct CDR3 sequences, roughly 4.9% seen only once; the top ten take about 3%. CDR3 length: 15 amino acids. The V gene lost 5 bases and the J gene lost 3 bases, with 17 bases spanning the gap. Germline CDR1 is SQVTM and CDR2 is ANQGSEA. The genes are TRBV29-1 and TRBJ1-3; D remains ambiguous. The specimen sequenced was blood, either unsorted or a sorted T cell fraction (not recorded which). The receptor was derived from a human donor who was either an allogeneic HSCT recipient or a stem cell or donor lymphocyte infusion donor (not recorded which). It is not recorded whose cells these are; they may come from a transplant donor. The CDR3: CSVSVGSSGGNTIYF. The CDR3 DNA follows: TGCAGCGTTAGTGTGGGGTCATCGGGTGGAAACACCATATATTTT.